This TCR beta chain was sequenced during a study of T cell responses to AZD1222 COVID-19 vaccine. Produced via immunoSEQ multiplex PCR; TCRdb's table is partial and in-frame only. Here the sample spans some 120,000 clones, around 90% being singletons. The V end was cut by 4 bases, the J end by 2 bases, with 11 bases between. CDR3 length: 14 amino acids. The germline V gene has CDR1 SGHTA and CDR2 FQGNSA. The source is an adult in good health. V gene TRBV7-2 combines with J gene TRBJ1-2; D gene ambiguous. The sequences come from peripheral blood, collected on day 0 of AZD1222 vaccination. In DNA, the CDR3 is TGTGCCAGCAGCTCCCACCCGGCCAACTATGGCTACACCTTC. Translated, it gives CASSSHPANYGYTF.